This TCR beta chain was sequenced in a study of shared clonotypes between healthy human individuals. Whole-study results and caveats: Expectations were that clonotype sharing among donors would be affected by sequencing depth.

This clone showed up just once. Its antigen is not known. Profiling relied on immunoSEQ multiplex PCR, and the TCRdb table lists in-frame clones only, not all of them. The table has a few million clones, under 95% seen once; the top ten hold about 0.36%. Division of CD4+ cells produced a CD45RA+ naive subset and a CD45RA-negative memory subset. Per the germline V gene, CDR1 is LNHDA and CDR2 is SQIVND (reference sequence). The V and J ends lost 4 bases and 4 bases respectively, with 19 bases between them. This CDR3 is 17 amino acids long. The TCR was taken from a man between 18 and 35 years old in good health. Some clones in this sample may be carry-over from other donors' samples. This chain joins TRBV19 and TRBJ1-4; D is undetermined. Sequencing was carried out using naive CD4+ T cells from PBMCs. Subset meaning: CD45RA+ positively selected. The CDR3 spells CASSTLPRRTLNEKLFF. The CDR3 region has the DNA TGTGCCAGTAGTACCCTCCCCCGGAGGACTCTTAATGAAAAACTGTTTTTT.